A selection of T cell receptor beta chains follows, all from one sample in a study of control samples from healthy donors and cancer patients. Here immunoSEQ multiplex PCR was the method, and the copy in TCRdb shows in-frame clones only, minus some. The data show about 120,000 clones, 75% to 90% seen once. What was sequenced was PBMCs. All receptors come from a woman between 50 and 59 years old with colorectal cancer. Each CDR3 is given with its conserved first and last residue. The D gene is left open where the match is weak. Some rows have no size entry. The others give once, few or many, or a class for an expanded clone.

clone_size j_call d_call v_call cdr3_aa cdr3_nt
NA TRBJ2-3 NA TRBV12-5 CASGSTDTQYF TGTGCTAGTGGAAGCACAGATACGCAGTATTTT
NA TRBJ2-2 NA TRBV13 CASSAHRVAGELFF TGTGCCAGCAGCGCTCACAGGGTGGCCGGGGAGCTGTTTTTT
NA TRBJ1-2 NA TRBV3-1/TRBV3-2 CASSQEVLGYGYTF TGTGCCAGCAGCCAAGAGGTCCTGGGCTATGGCTACACCTTC
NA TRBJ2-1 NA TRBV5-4 CASRGASSNYNEQFF TGTGCCAGCAGGGGGGCTAGTTCCAACTACAATGAGCAGTTCTTC
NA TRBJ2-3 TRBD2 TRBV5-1 CASSSELWRESTDTQYF TGCGCCAGCAGCTCAGAACTCTGGCGGGAGTCCACAGATACGCAGTATTTT
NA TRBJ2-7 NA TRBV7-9 CASSFGLRDEQYF TGTGCCAGCAGCTTCGGGTTGAGAGACGAGCAGTACTTC
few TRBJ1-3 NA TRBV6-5 CASTSQGNTIYF TGTGCCAGCACCTCCCAGGGAAACACCATATATTTT
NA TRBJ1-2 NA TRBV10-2 CASSEETAYGYTF TGCGCCAGCAGTGAGGAGACAGCTTATGGCTACACCTTC
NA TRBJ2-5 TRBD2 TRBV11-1 CASSFRAGGEETQYF TGTGCCAGCAGCTTCCGAGCGGGAGGGGAAGAGACCCAGTACTTC
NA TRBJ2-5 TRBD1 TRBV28 CASSLGQREETQYF TGTGCCAGCAGTTTGGGACAGAGAGAAGAGACCCAGTACTTC
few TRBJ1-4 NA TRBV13 CASSRGGEKLFF TGTGCCAGCAGCAGGGGGGGTGAAAAACTGTTTTTT
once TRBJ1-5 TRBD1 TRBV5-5 CASSWGQGGQPQHF TGTGCCAGCAGCTGGGGACAGGGGGGACAGCCCCAGCATTTT
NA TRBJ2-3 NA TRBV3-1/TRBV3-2 CASRYRGGDTQYF TGTGCCAGCAGGTACAGGGGGGGAGATACGCAGTATTTT
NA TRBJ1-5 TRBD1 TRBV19 CASRSGTGDQPQHF TGTGCCAGTAGATCCGGGACAGGGGATCAGCCCCAGCATTTT
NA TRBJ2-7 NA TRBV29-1 CSVAQLDEQYF TGCAGCGTTGCCCAGCTAGACGAGCAGTACTTC
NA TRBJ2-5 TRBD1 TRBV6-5 CASSLQGARETQYF TGTGCCAGCAGTTTACAGGGGGCTAGAGAGACCCAGTACTTC
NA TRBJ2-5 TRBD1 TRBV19 CASSIHLGGRQETQYF TGTGCCAGTAGTATTCACTTAGGGGGCCGACAAGAGACCCAGTACTTC
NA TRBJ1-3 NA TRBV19 CASSAPERGDTIYF TGTGCCAGTAGTGCCCCCGAAAGGGGTGACACCATATATTTT
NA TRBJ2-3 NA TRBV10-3 CAISELAGASTDTQYF TGTGCCATCAGTGAGTTGGCGGGGGCTAGCACAGATACGCAGTATTTT
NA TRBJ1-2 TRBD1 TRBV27 CASRHTGVGPPYGYTF TGTGCCAGCAGGCACACAGGGGTCGGACCACCCTATGGCTACACCTTC
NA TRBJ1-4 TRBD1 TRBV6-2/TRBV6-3 CASSRDSQKLFF TGTGCCAGCAGCCGGGACAGTCAAAAACTGTTTTTT
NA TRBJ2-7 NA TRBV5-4 CASSLVGQGEQYF TGTGCCAGCAGCTTGGTGGGCCAGGGCGAGCAGTACTTC
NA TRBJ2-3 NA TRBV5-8 CASSLAPQDTQYF TGTGCCAGCAGCTTGGCTCCCCAAGATACGCAGTATTTT
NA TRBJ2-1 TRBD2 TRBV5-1 CASSLESSGRNEQFF TGCGCCAGCAGCTTGGAGTCTAGCGGGAGGAATGAGCAGTTCTTC
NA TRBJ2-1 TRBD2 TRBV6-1 CASSEVSGEYNEQFF TGTGCCAGCAGTGAGGTTAGCGGGGAGTACAATGAGCAGTTCTTC
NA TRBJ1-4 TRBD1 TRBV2 CASSEDAGQLNEKLFF TGTGCCAGCAGTGAAGATGCGGGACAGCTAAATGAAAAACTGTTTTTT
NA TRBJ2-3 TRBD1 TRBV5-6 CASSSNRQGGTQYF TGTGCCAGCAGCTCCAATCGACAGGGTGGCACGCAGTATTTT
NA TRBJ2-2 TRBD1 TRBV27 CASSSTTGGYTGELFF TGTGCCAGCAGTTCCACGACAGGGGGGTACACCGGGGAGCTGTTTTTT
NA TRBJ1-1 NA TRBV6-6 CASLGWGDTEAFF TGTGCCAGTCTCGGGTGGGGGGACACTGAAGCTTTCTTT
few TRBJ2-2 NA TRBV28 CASSTGPGELFF TGTGCCAGCAGTACAGGGCCGGGGGAGCTGTTTTTT
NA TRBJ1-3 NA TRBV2 CASRRDGNSGNTIYF TGTGCCAGCAGACGGGACGGAAACTCTGGAAACACCATATATTTT
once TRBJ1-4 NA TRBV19 CASSPSGSSARNEKLFF TGTGCCAGTAGCCCCTCTGGGTCCTCGGCCCGTAATGAAAAACTGTTTTTT
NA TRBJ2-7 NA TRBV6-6 CASSYDYEQYF TGTGCCAGCAGTTACGACTACGAGCAGTACTTC